The 13 T cell receptor beta chains reported below all come from one sample, sequenced in a study of blood T cell repertoires in COVID-19. Clones were sequenced by immunoSEQ multiplex PCR, and TCRdb holds only the in-frame ones, with some missing. The sample carries hundreds of thousands of clones, about 90% recorded once. What was sequenced was peripheral blood. The source is a woman aged 18-30 years who had recovered from COVID-19.

V usage is TRBV4-3 and J usage is TRBJ1-1, with D tentatively TRBD1 (5 bases). This CDR3 has 15 amino acids. CDR1 and CDR2 (germline): LGHNA, YSLEER. V dropped 0 bases and J dropped 4 bases, with 12 bases sitting between them. In DNA form, the CDR3 reads TGCGCCAGCAGCCAAGATCGAGCAGGGTCCACTGAAGCTTTCTTT. It translates to CASSQDRAGSTEAFF.

The chain has TRBV28 and TRBJ2-6; D ambiguous. V dropped 3 bases and J dropped 1 base, with 10 bases sitting between them. The CDR3 totals 16 residues. Germline lookup yields CDR1 MDHEN and CDR2 SYDVKM. The CDR3 DNA sequence: TGTGCCAGCAGTTTTGGAGCAGAGTCTGGGGCCAACGTCCTGACTTTC. Protein product: CASSFGAESGANVLTF.

J is TRBJ1-5 and V is TRBV19, with TRBD1 matching 8 bases. The ends lost 5 bases at V and 2 bases at J; junction bases unmatched: 8. The CDR3 is made up of 16 amino acids. Germline V gene data show CDR1 as LNHDA and CDR2 as SQIVND (reference sequence). The CDR3 sequence is CASSLTQGARNQPQHF. The CDR3, as DNA: TGTGCCAGTAGTCTCACCCAGGGGGCGCGCAATCAGCCCCAGCATTTT.

The chain has TRBV2 and TRBJ1-2, with TRBD1 identical over 8 bases. Germline V gene sequence: CDR1 SNHLY, CDR2 FYNNEI. CDR3 size: 16 residues. Trimming removed 2 bases from V and 4 bases from J; junction bases left unmatched: 9. The CDR3 is CASSEITGTGVYGYTF. Here the CDR3 DNA reads TGTGCCAGCAGTGAAATCACCGGGACAGGCGTCTATGGCTACACCTTC.

In its sample, this clone was seen once. The J gene is TRBJ2-5, the V gene TRBV2, with 7 bases that match TRBD2. The CDR3 is made up of 13 amino acids. J was trimmed by 7 bases and V by 2 bases; bases with no gene match: 4. Germline CDR1 reads SNHLY; CDR2 reads FYNNEI. The CDR3 spells CASSENSGGTQYF. As DNA, the CDR3 is TGTGCCAGCAGTGAAAACTCGGGGGGGACCCAGTACTTC. The complete variable domain, with remaining parts taken from reference TRBV2 and TRBJ2-5, reads EPEVTQTPSHQVTQMGQEVILRCVPISNHLYFYWYRQILGQKVEFLVSFYNNEISEKSEIFDDQFSVERPDGSNFTLKIRSTKLEDSAMYFCASSENSGGTQYFGPGTRLLVL.

V is TRBV6-5 and J is TRBJ2-1; 11 bases agree with TRBD1. Germline values: CDR1 MNHEY, CDR2 SVGAGI. The CDR3 spans 16 residues. The V gene end was trimmed by 2 bases and the J gene end by 4 bases; junction bases not matched to a gene: 4. The CDR3 sequence is CASSYGGTGGYNEQFF. As DNA, the CDR3 is TGTGCCAGCAGTTACGGGGGGACAGGGGGATACAATGAGCAGTTCTTC.

The chain uses TRBV30 and TRBJ1-6; no firm D call. There are 12 residues in the CDR3. V shed 0 bases and J shed 9 bases, with 6 bases lying between them. The germline gives CDR1 GTSNPN, CDR2 SVGIG (reference sequence). Here the CDR3 reads CAWSVRGSPLHF. For the CDR3, the DNA is TGTGCCTGGAGTGTACGGGGTTCACCCCTCCACTTT.

The genes are TRBV12-3 or TRBV12-4 and TRBJ1-2; 7 bases are a match to TRBD1. CDR3 length equals 13 residues. The trim removed 8 bases at V and 4 bases at J, leaving 7 bases unmatched. The CDR3 bases are TGTGCCAGCGAAACAGGGGTTGGCTATGGCTACACCTTC. Translating gives CASETGVGYGYTF.

CDR3 loop: CASSVDGGTGSTGELFF. In nucleotides, the CDR3 is TGTGCCAGCAGCGTAGATGGGGGGACAGGGTCCACCGGGGAGCTGTTTTTT. The chain joins TRBV9 to TRBJ2-2, with 9 positions matching TRBD1. The CDR3 length is 17 residues. CDR1 and CDR2 (germline): SGDLS, YYNGEE. The V and J ends lost 0 bases and 4 bases, in that order; junction bases with no gene match: 7.

The rearrangement uses TRBV30 and TRBJ1-1; the D gene is possibly TRBD1 (5 bases). V was clipped by 8 bases and J by 3 bases, with 10 bases between them. Germline V gene sequence: CDR1 GTSNPN, CDR2 SVGIG (reference sequence). CDR3 length equals 11 residues. Here the CDR3 DNA reads TGTGCCGGCCGGGGGGACACTGAAGCTTTCTTT. Amino acid sequence: CAGRGDTEAFF.

The chain couples TRBV9 to TRBJ2-1, with D uncertain. V was shortened by 2 bases and J by 0 bases, with 9 bases between the two germline ends. Germline CDR1 reads SGDLS; CDR2 reads YYNGEE. The CDR3 totals 15 residues. The CDR3 sequence is CASSVRPSSYNEQFF. Here the CDR3 DNA reads TGTGCCAGCAGCGTCCGTCCGAGCTCCTACAATGAGCAGTTCTTC.

The V gene is TRBV9, the J gene TRBJ1-4, with D maybe TRBD1 (5 bases). CDR3 length: 15 amino acids. With 0 bases removed from V and 7 bases from J, the gap between germline ends came to 13 bases. Looked up from germline, CDR1 is SGDLS and CDR2 is YYNGEE. CDR3 in amino acids: CASSVGEGGVEKLFF. The CDR3 DNA sequence: TGTGCCAGCAGCGTAGGAGAGGGAGGGGTTGAAAAACTGTTTTTT.

This chain joins TRBV6-2 or TRBV6-3 and TRBJ1-4; 7 positions agree with TRBD1. CDR3 length: 16 residues. V shed 4 bases and J 3 bases; nucleotides not matched to a gene: 8. From germline, CDR1 is MNHEY and CDR2 SVGEGT. The CDR3 nucleotides read TGTGCCAGCAGTTCCTACCGACAGGGCCCTAATGAAAAACTGTTTTTT. Residues: CASSSYRQGPNEKLFF.